The 30 T cell receptor beta chains given below trace back to one sample, sequenced in a study of blood T cell repertoires in COVID-19. The protocol was immunoSEQ multiplex PCR, while the TCRdb copy is restricted to in-frame clones and leaves out a portion. The profile shows more than 100,000 clones, 87% of them singletons. The sample taken for sequencing was peripheral blood. These receptors were taken from an older woman with acute or convalescent COVID-19.

The CDR3, as DNA: TGTGCCATCGGCGGGACTAGCGGGGTCCGGGCAGATACGCAGTATTTT. Encoded protein: CAIGGTSGVRADTQYF. The chain employs TRBV10-3 and TRBJ2-3; 13 nucleotides agree with TRBD2. CDR3 length equals 16 residues. Germline V gene data show CDR1 as ENHRY and CDR2 as SYGVKD. J lost 4 bases, V lost 8 bases, and 9 bases had no gene match.

This clone was detected only a few times. The V gene is TRBV23-1, the J gene TRBJ1-2; D remains unclear. TRBV23-1 is sorted into the ORF group, with uncertain function. Between the trimmed V and J ends, which lost 3 bases and 8 bases, there was a span of 13 bases. The CDR3 consists of 13 residues. CDR3 bases: TGCGCCAGCAGTCACCCGACATGCCTGGGCTACACCTTC. It specifies CASSHPTCLGYTF.

The chain combines TRBV7-2 with TRBJ1-2; D is unresolved. Germline CDR1 SGHTA, CDR2 FQGNSA. This CDR3 region has 13 residues. Trimming left V 5 bases short and J 2 bases short, with 9 bases between. The CDR3 nucleotides read TGTGCCAGCAGCCAAGACTGGAACTATGGCTACACCTTC. It is translated as CASSQDWNYGYTF.

This chain joins TRBV6-6 and TRBJ2-1; D remains unclear. The CDR3 spans 12 residues. V shed 9 bases and J shed 8 bases, with 14 bases lying between them. Germline-derived CDR1 and CDR2 are MNHNY and SVGAGI (reference sequence). CDR3 region: CASRLFEDEQFF. The CDR3 DNA follows: TGTGCCAGTAGATTGTTTGAAGATGAGCAGTTCTTC.

The chain employs TRBV24-1 and TRBJ1-5; 11 nucleotides line up with TRBD1. V was clipped by 3 bases and J by 2 bases; unmatched bases: 5. CDR1 is KGHDR, CDR2 SFDVKD, per germline. The CDR3 length is 17 residues. The chain's CDR3 is CATSDGQGAGGNQPQHF. Here the CDR3 DNA reads TGTGCCACCAGTGATGGACAGGGGGCTGGAGGCAATCAGCCCCAGCATTTT.

The chain has TRBV19 and TRBJ1-6, with D possibly TRBD1 on 5 matching bases. The CDR3 is 15 amino acids. Germline CDR1 reads LNHDA; CDR2 reads SQIVND (reference sequence). V gave up 0 bases and J gave up 7 bases, with 10 bases separating them. This chain's CDR3 is CASSIDGGTNSPLHF. CDR3 DNA sequence: TGTGCCAGTAGTATAGACGGAGGGACGAATTCACCCCTCCACTTT.

CDR3 amino acids: CSVESSGGGYGYTF. CDR3 sequence (DNA): TGCAGCGTTGAATCGTCTGGGGGGGGCTATGGCTACACCTTC. The chain uses TRBV29-1 and TRBJ1-2; tentative D call: TRBD1 (5 bases). The V and J ends lost 2 bases and 4 bases respectively, with 14 bases between them. The CDR3 spans 14 residues. Germline CDR1 SQVTM, CDR2 ANQGSEA.

There are a few counts of this clone. This sequence joins TRBV5-1 and TRBJ1-4; 10 bases align to TRBD1. Looked up from germline, CDR1 is SGHRS and CDR2 is YFSETQ. The CDR3 sequence is 15 residues long. V was pared by 5 bases and J by 7 bases, with 8 bases of the junction left unmatched. CDR3 loop: CASSSTGGSGEKLFF. In DNA, the CDR3 is TGCGCCAGCAGTTCGACAGGGGGCAGTGGTGAAAAACTGTTTTTT.

The chain links TRBV6-5 to TRBJ2-2; maybe TRBD1 (6 bases). This CDR3 is 15 amino acids long. The germline gives CDR1 MNHEY, CDR2 SVGAGI. V lost 6 bases and J lost 6, with 17 bases in between. CDR3 nucleotides: TGTGCCAGCAGGGGGGCAGGGGTCCCCCCCGGGGAGCTGTTTTTT. Translated, it gives CASRGAGVPPGELFF.

The chain combines TRBV3-1 (or the pseudogene TRBV3-2) with TRBJ2-3; D ambiguous. The germline CDR1 and CDR2 sequences are LGHDT and YNNKEL (reference sequence). Trimming pared 6 bases from V and 0 bases from J, leaving 7 bases between. CDR3 size: 13 residues. DNA for the CDR3: TGTGCCAGCAGTCCAGTTAGCACAGATACGCAGTATTTT. Translating gives CASSPVSTDTQYF.

CDR3 DNA: TGTGCCAGCAGCTTGTTCTCTGGGTCGGGAGAGCAGTTCTTC. Encoded protein: CASSLFSGSGEQFF. V is TRBV5-4 and J is TRBJ2-1, with D possibly TRBD2 on 5 matching bases. The CDR3 totals 14 residues. Germline V lookup: CDR1 SGHNT, CDR2 YYREEE (reference sequence). Trimming stripped 1 base from V and 10 bases from J, with 15 bases between.

V is TRBV19 and J is TRBJ2-3; D is perhaps TRBD2 (5 bases). The germline CDR1 and CDR2 sequences are LNHDA and SQIVND (reference sequence). V was clipped by 5 bases and J by 7 bases, with 34 bases between them. This CDR3 comprises 20 residues. CDR3 residues: CASSAAAGYSSSGSSYTQYF. For the CDR3, the DNA is TGTGCCAGTAGTGCCGCCGCGGGCTATTCCTCATCGGGTTCGAGTTATACGCAGTATTTT. The whole variable domain, remainder taken from reference TRBV19 and TRBJ2-3, is DGGITQSPKYLFRKEGQNVTLSCEQNLNHDAMYWYRQDPGQGLRLIYYSQIVNDFQKGDIAEGYSVSREKKESFPLTVTSAQKNPTAFYLCASSAAAGYSSSGSSYTQYFGPGTRLTVL.

The V and J genes are TRBV13 and TRBJ2-2; 10 bases map to TRBD2. Germline V lookup: CDR1 PRHDT, CDR2 FYEKMQ (reference sequence). The ends lost 6 bases at V and 6 bases at J; junction bases unmatched: 19. The CDR3 is 19 residues long. The CDR3: CASRAGIRKRGGKAGELFF. For the CDR3, the DNA is TGTGCCAGCAGAGCGGGAATTCGCAAGCGGGGGGGCAAGGCCGGGGAGCTGTTTTTT.

The rearrangement joins TRBV5-4 to TRBJ2-7; 8 nucleotides align to TRBD2. Unmatched junction bases numbered 10, after V lost 6 bases and J lost 2 bases. The CDR3 totals 15 residues. Germline V gene lookup returns CDR1 SGHNT and CDR2 YYREEE (reference sequence). For the CDR3, the DNA is TGTGCCAGCACCCCGGCGGGGGGACCACCCTACGAGCAGTACTTC. Protein product: CASTPAGGPPYEQYF.

The V and J genes are TRBV5-6 and TRBJ1-2, with D perhaps matching TRBD1 (6 bases). Germline assignment: CDR1 SGHDT and CDR2 YYEEEE. The CDR3 sequence is 14 residues long. Trimming removed 4 bases at V and 4 bases at J, with 14 bases between. The CDR3 is CASSKFQGSYGYTF. The CDR3 region has the DNA TGTGCCAGCAGCAAATTCCAGGGGTCCTATGGCTACACCTTC.

V gene TRBV4-1 combines with J gene TRBJ1-4; D is perhaps TRBD1 (6 bases). The CDR3 extends over 15 amino acids. V gave up 2 bases and J gave up 6 bases, with 13 bases separating them. Germline CDR1 MGHRA, CDR2 YSYEKL. The CDR3 sequence is CASSQFRGVDEKLFF. The CDR3 nucleotides are TGCGCCAGCAGCCAATTCAGGGGAGTTGATGAAAAACTGTTTTTT.

CDR3: CSVGLGRGLPQHF. CDR3 sequence (DNA): TGCAGCGTGGGGCTGGGGCGGGGGTTACCCCAGCATTTT. The V call is TRBV29-1, the J call TRBJ1-5, with D possibly being TRBD1 (5 bases). V lost 6 bases to trimming and J lost 10 bases, with 19 bases between them. CDR1 is SQVTM and CDR2 is ANQGSEA in the germline V gene. The CDR3 consists of 13 residues.

This clone was seen just once. This chain uses TRBV27 with TRBJ1-6; D is unresolved. The CDR3 extends over 14 amino acids. Germline lookup yields CDR1 MNHEY and CDR2 SMNVEV (reference sequence). V lost 0 bases and J lost 8, with 8 bases in between. The CDR3 nucleotides are TGTGCCAGCAGTTTATCGCTCCGGTATTCACCCCTCCACTTT. Translation gives CASSLSLRYSPLHF.

V gene TRBV7-9 combines with J gene TRBJ1-5; no definite D call. Between the trimmed V and J ends, which lost 5 bases and 3 bases, there was a span of 8 bases. Germline V CDR1 and CDR2: SEHNR, FQNEAQ (reference sequence). This CDR3 contains 13 residues. The CDR3 nucleotides are TGTGCCAGCAGCCAACGGGACAATCAGCCCCAGCATTTT. Translation: CASSQRDNQPQHF. The full variable domain, its missing parts supplied by reference TRBV7-9 and TRBJ1-5, is DTGVSQNPRHKITKRGQNVTFRCDPISEHNRLYWYRQTLGQGPEFLTYFQNEAQLEKSRLLSDRFSAERPKGSFSTLEIQRTEQGDSAMYLCASSQRDNQPQHFGDGTRLSIL.

The V and J genes are TRBV5-4 and TRBJ2-3, with TRBD1 matching over 10 bases. J gave up 3 bases and V 2 bases, and 3 bases lay outside the gene matches. The CDR3 consists of 15 residues. Germline V gene data show CDR1 as SGHNT and CDR2 as YYREEE (reference sequence). CDR3 in amino acids: CASSLPGQGTDTQYF. The CDR3 nucleotides are TGTGCCAGCAGCTTACCGGGACAGGGGACAGATACGCAGTATTTT.

The J gene is TRBJ2-7, the V gene TRBV10-3; 10 nucleotides line up with TRBD2. V dropped 10 bases and J dropped 6; count of bases not matched to a gene: 9. Germline loops: CDR1 ENHRY, CDR2 SYGVKD. The length of the CDR3 is 13 residues. This CDR3 is CATRTSGPVEQYF. As DNA, the CDR3 is TGTGCCACCCGGACTAGCGGCCCCGTCGAGCAGTACTTC.

V and J are TRBV6-1 and TRBJ2-3; the D gene is possibly TRBD1 (5 bases). The germline gives CDR1 MNHNS, CDR2 SASEGT. Trimming shortened V by 3 bases and J by 7 bases, and 17 bases separated the two germline ends. The CDR3 is 15 amino acids. DNA for the CDR3: TGTGCCAGCAGTGATTCGTACCAGGGCTTGAATACGCAGTATTTT. This encodes CASSDSYQGLNTQYF.

The chain is built from TRBV28 and TRBJ1-6, with 8 bases identical to TRBD1. CDR1 and CDR2 (germline): MDHEN, SYDVKM. The length of the CDR3 is 15 residues. Unmatched junction bases numbered 4, after V lost 3 bases and J lost 6 bases. The CDR3 sequence is CASSFGGQANSPLHF. CDR3 DNA sequence: TGTGCCAGCAGTTTCGGGGGACAGGCTAATTCACCCCTCCACTTT.

The chain links TRBV19 to TRBJ2-7, with D uncertain. The CDR3 runs to 13 residues. CDR1 is LNHDA and CDR2 is SQIVND in the germline V gene (reference sequence). V lost 7 bases, J lost 1 base, and 11 bases lay in between. CDR3 sequence: CASTSGGSYEQYF. Written as DNA, the CDR3 is TGTGCCAGTACCTCCGGCGGATCCTACGAGCAGTACTTC.

The chain joins TRBV11-2 to TRBJ2-7; D may be TRBD2 (6 bases). The germline V and J ends were trimmed by 7 bases and 7 bases, with 20 bases remaining between them. There are 14 residues in the CDR3. Germline V gives CDR1 SGHAT, CDR2 FQNNGV. CDR3 amino acids: CASTRGTKSREQYF. For the CDR3, the DNA is TGTGCCAGCACCCGGGGGACCAAGAGTAGGGAGCAGTACTTC.

The V call is TRBV11-2, the J call TRBJ1-2, with 9 positions matching TRBD1. Germline-derived CDR1 and CDR2 are SGHAT and FQNNGV. The CDR3 spans 15 residues. With V trimmed by 2 bases and J by 5 bases, 6 bases remained unmatched. The CDR3 nucleotides read TGTGCCAGCAGCTTACCCGGGACAGGGCGATATGGCTACACCTTC. This gives the protein CASSLPGTGRYGYTF.

CDR3 in amino acids: CASSSHRDREWQPQHF. CDR3 nucleotides: TGTGCCAGCAGTTCACACCGGGACAGGGAATGGCAGCCCCAGCATTTT. The rearrangement links TRBV27 to TRBJ1-5, with 9 bases identical to TRBD1. CDR1 is MNHEY and CDR2 is SMNVEV in the germline V gene (reference sequence). The CDR3 is 16 amino acids. V lost 4 bases and J lost 7; bases outside the gene matches: 11.

The chain combines TRBV7-3 with TRBJ2-7; D possibly corresponds to TRBD1 (5 bases). The V gene's germline CDR1 is SGHTA and CDR2 FQGTGA. V gave up 5 bases and J gave up 6 bases, with 14 bases separating them. This CDR3 is 13 amino acids long. Here the CDR3 reads CASSPQADGEQYF. The CDR3 coding sequence is TGTGCCAGCAGCCCACAGGCGGACGGCGAGCAGTACTTC.

The sample holds one count of this clone. The chain couples TRBV19 to TRBJ1-1, with a possible D match to TRBD1 (6 bases). Trimming left V 6 bases short and J 8 bases short, with 13 bases between. The germline gives CDR1 LNHDA, CDR2 SQIVND (reference sequence). The CDR3 extends over 12 amino acids. The CDR3, as DNA: TGTGCCAGTAGGACCGACAGGAGAGAAGCTTTCTTT. Translation: CASRTDRREAFF.

The rearrangement uses TRBV15 and TRBJ2-1, with 9 bases aligning to TRBD2. The CDR3 spans 15 residues. Germline V lookup: CDR1 LNHNV, CDR2 YYDKDF (reference sequence). After removal of 5 bases from V and 6 bases from J, the junction contained 8 bases not matched to a gene. Here the CDR3 reads CATSGISGGPNEQFF. CDR3 nucleotides: TGTGCCACCAGCGGGATTAGCGGGGGACCCAATGAGCAGTTCTTC.